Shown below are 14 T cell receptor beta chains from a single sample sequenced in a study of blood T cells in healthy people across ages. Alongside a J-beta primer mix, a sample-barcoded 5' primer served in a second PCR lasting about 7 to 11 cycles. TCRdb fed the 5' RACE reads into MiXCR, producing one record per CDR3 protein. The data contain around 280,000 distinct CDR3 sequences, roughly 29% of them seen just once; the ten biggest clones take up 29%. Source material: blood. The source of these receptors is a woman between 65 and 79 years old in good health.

As DNA, the CDR3 is TGTGCCAGCACCGAGGGGGAAATCAACACTGAAGCTTTCTTT. Amino acid sequence: CASTEGEINTEAFF. This chain links TRBV28 with TRBJ1-1; D is perhaps TRBD1 (6 bases). Germline lookup yields CDR1 MDHEN and CDR2 SYDVKM. The V end was cut by 7 bases, the J end by 2 bases, with 14 bases between. The CDR3 is 14 residues long.

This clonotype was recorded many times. CDR3 in amino acids: CASSPDPTGELFF. In nucleotides, the CDR3 is TGTGCCAGCTCACCCGACCCCACCGGGGAGCTGTTTTTT. This chain connects TRBV18 to TRBJ2-2; unclear D gene. The CDR3 covers 13 residues. V lost 3 bases, J lost 4 bases, and 6 bases lay in between. CDR1 and CDR2 (germline): KGHSH, LQKENI.

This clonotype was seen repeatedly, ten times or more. The DNA for the CDR3 is TGTGCCATCAGATCGGACCTCGGGGGCACTGAAGCTTTCTTT. This translates into CAIRSDLGGTEAFF. The chain combines TRBV10-3 with TRBJ1-1, with D possibly being TRBD1 (5 bases). The CDR3 spans 14 residues. In germline, CDR1 is ENHRY, CDR2 SYGVKD. Between the trimmed V and J ends, which lost 6 bases and 4 bases, there was a span of 15 bases.

The CDR3 sequence is CASSSLSGSRKYEQFF. CDR3 sequence (DNA): TGTGCCAGCAGTTCCCTTAGCGGGAGTCGGAAGTATGAGCAGTTCTTC. The chain combines TRBV12-3 or TRBV12-4 with TRBJ2-1; TRBD2 matches at 9 bases. The V and J ends lost 4 bases and 8 bases, in that order; junction bases with no gene match: 12. The CDR3 consists of 16 residues.

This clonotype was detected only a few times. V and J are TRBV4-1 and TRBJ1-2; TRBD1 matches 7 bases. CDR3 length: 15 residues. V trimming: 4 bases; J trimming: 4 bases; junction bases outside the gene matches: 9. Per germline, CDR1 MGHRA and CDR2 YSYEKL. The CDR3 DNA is TGCGCCAGCAGCCTCGAAGGAGGGGGCCTCTATGGCTACACCTTC. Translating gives CASSLEGGGLYGYTF.

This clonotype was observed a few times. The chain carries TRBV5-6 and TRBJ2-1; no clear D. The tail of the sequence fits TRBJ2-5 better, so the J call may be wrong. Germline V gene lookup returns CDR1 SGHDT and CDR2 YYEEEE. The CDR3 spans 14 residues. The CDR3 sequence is CASSFPKKEETQYF. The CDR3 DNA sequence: TGTGCCAGCAGCTTTCCGAAAAAGGAGGAGACCCAGTACTTC.

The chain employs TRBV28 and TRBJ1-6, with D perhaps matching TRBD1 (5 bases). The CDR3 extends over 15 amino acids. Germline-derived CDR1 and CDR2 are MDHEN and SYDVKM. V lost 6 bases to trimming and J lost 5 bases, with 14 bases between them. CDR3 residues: CASRQTGPDNSPLHF. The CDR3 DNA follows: TGTGCCAGCAGGCAAACAGGTCCCGATAATTCACCCCTCCACTTT.

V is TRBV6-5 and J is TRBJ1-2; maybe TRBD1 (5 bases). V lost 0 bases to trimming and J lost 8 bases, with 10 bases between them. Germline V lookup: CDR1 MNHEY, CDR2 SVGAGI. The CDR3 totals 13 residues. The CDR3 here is CASSYSNRQGYTF. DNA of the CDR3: TGTGCCAGCAGTTACTCGAACAGGCAGGGCTACACCTTC.

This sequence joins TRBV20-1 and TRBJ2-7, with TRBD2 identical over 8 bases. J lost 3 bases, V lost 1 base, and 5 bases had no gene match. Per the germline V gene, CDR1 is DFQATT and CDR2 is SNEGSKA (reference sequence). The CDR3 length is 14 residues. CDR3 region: CSARGAGGGYEQYF. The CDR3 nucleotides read TGCAGTGCTAGAGGCGCGGGGGGCGGCTACGAGCAGTACTTC.

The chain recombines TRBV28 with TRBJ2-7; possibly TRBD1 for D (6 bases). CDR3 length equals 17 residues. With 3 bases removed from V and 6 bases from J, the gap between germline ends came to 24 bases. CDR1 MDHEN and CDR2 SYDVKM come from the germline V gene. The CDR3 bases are TGTGCCAGCAGTTTCCCACTCCGCCCAGGGGCTAGTTCCGAGCAGTACTTC. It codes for CASSFPLRPGASSEQYF.

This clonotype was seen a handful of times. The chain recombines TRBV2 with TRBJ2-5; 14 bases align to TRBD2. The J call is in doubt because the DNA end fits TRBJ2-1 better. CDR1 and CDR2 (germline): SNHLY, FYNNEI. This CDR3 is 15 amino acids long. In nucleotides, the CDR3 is TGTGCCAGCAGTGCCACTAGGACTAGCGGGGGGGAGCAGTTCTTC. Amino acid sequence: CASSATRTSGGEQFF.

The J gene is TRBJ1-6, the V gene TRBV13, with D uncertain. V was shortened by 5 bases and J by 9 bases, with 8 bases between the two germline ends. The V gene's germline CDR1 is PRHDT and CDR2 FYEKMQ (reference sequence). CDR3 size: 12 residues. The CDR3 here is CASSIGVSPLHF. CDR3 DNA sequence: TGTGCCAGCAGCATCGGGGTTTCACCCCTCCACTTT.

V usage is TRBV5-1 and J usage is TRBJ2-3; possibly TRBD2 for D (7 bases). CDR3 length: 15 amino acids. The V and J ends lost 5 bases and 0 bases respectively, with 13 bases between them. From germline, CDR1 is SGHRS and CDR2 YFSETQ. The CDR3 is CASRHSGTSTDTQYF. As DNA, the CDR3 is TGCGCCAGCAGACACAGCGGGACAAGCACAGATACGCAGTATTTT.

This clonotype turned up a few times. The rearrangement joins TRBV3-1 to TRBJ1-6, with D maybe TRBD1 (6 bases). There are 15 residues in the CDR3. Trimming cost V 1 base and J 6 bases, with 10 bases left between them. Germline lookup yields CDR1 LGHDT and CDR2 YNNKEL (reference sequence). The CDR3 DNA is TGTGCCAGCAGCCAAGCGACAGGAGTTAATTCACCCCTCCACTTT. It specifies CASSQATGVNSPLHF.